These 24 T cell receptor beta chains were sequenced from one sample in a study of T cells in Graves' hyperthyroidism and ophthalmopathy. RNA transcripts gave rise to amplified TCR beta CDR3 regions. A set of HTBI primers served as the primers for a first-round RT-PCR of the TCR CDR3. TCRdb used MiXCR to reprocess the multiplex PCR reads, holding one entry per CDR3 protein. Counted here are approximately 700,000 distinct CDR3 sequences, 16% occurring once; the ten biggest clones make up approximately 8%. Sequenced: blood. These receptors were obtained from a man aged 18 to 29 with Graves' hyperthyroidism.

The chain joins TRBV6-2 or TRBV6-3 to TRBJ1-5; 7 nucleotides match TRBD1. The ends lost 2 bases at V and 2 bases at J; junction bases unmatched: 6. From germline, CDR1 is MNHEY and CDR2 SVGEGT. CDR3 length equals 16 residues. Here the CDR3 reads CASSYIRGEGNQPQHF. CDR3 DNA sequence: TGTGCCAGCAGTTACATCAGGGGGGAAGGCAATCAGCCCCAGCATTTT.

This clonotype was counted many times. The genes are TRBV11-2 and TRBJ2-3, with D perhaps TRBD2 (6 bases). This CDR3 region has 14 residues. The V end was cut by 3 bases, the J end by 5 bases, with 12 bases between. Germline CDR1 SGHAT, CDR2 FQNNGV. The CDR3 region has the DNA TGTGCCAGCAGCTTCTCGGGAGCCGTAGATACGCAGTATTTT. This encodes CASSFSGAVDTQYF.

Only a few counts were recorded for this clonotype. The gene calls are TRBV18 and TRBJ2-7; 12 bases align to TRBD1. Germline CDR1 reads KGHSH; CDR2 reads LQKENI. The CDR3 covers 14 residues. Trimming cost V 6 bases and J 7 bases; bases outside gene matches: 7. CDR3 in amino acids: CASSPGQGALEQYF. The CDR3 DNA reads as TGTGCCAGCTCTCCGGGACAGGGGGCGCTTGAGCAGTACTTC.

This clonotype was detected many times. This sequence joins TRBV28 and TRBJ2-7; weak D call: TRBD2 (6 bases). The CDR3 extends over 16 amino acids. The germline V gene has CDR1 MDHEN and CDR2 SYDVKM. The V and J ends lost 3 bases and 2 bases respectively, with 17 bases between them. CDR3 sequence reads: CASSLGQNPGAYEQYF. For the CDR3, the DNA is TGTGCCAGCAGTTTGGGGCAAAATCCGGGGGCCTACGAGCAGTACTTC. Variable domain in full (rest from reference TRBV28 and TRBJ2-7): DVKVTQSSRYLVKRTGEKVFLECVQDMDHENMFWYRQDPGLGLRLIYFSYDVKMKEKGDIPEGYSVSREKKERFSLILESASTNQTSMYLCASSLGQNPGAYEQYFGPGTRLTVT.

This clonotype was counted a few times. The V gene is TRBV20-1, the J gene TRBJ1-1; D may be TRBD1 (5 bases). V was cut by 5 bases and J by 4 bases, with 11 bases left in between. Germline CDR1 reads DFQATT; CDR2 reads SNEGSKA (reference sequence). The CDR3 totals 12 residues. The CDR3 reads CSAAPGGTEAFF. Written as DNA, the CDR3 is TGCAGTGCTGCCCCCGGGGGCACTGAAGCTTTCTTT.

This clonotype was counted at least ten times. This sequence joins TRBV9 and TRBJ2-1; 10 bases map to TRBD2. The CDR3 totals 15 residues. Trimming at V came to 3 bases and at J to 3 bases, leaving 3 bases not matched to a gene. Germline V lookup: CDR1 SGDLS, CDR2 YYNGEE. Here the CDR3 DNA reads TGTGCCAGCAGCGCGGTAGCGGGAGGCTACAATGAGCAGTTCTTC. Translation gives CASSAVAGGYNEQFF.

The chain combines TRBV6-5 with TRBJ1-6; the D is unclear. The CDR3 length is 15 residues. Trimming took off 3 bases at V and 2 bases at J, with 8 bases between the two ends. The germline gives CDR1 MNHEY, CDR2 SVGAGI. The CDR3 DNA reads as TGTGCCAGCAGTTATTCTCCTACCTATAATTCACCCCTCCACTTT. Amino acid sequence: CASSYSPTYNSPLHF.

The rearrangement joins TRBV2 to TRBJ2-3; 7 bases are shared with TRBD1. This CDR3 is built from 14 residues. The trim removed 8 bases at V and 3 bases at J, leaving 8 bases unmatched. Germline CDR1 reads SNHLY; CDR2 reads FYNNEI. CDR3 sequence reads: CASGGRTGTDTQYF. CDR3 in DNA: TGTGCCAGCGGAGGAAGGACAGGAACAGATACGCAGTATTTT. Full variable domain (remainder filled in from reference TRBV2 and TRBJ2-3): EPEVTQTPSHQVTQMGQEVILRCVPISNHLYFYWYRQILGQKVEFLVSFYNNEISEKSEIFDDQFSVERPDGSNFTLKIRSTKLEDSAMYFCASGGRTGTDTQYFGPGTRLTVL.

This clonotype was counted ten times or more. The V call is TRBV30, the J call TRBJ1-1; D unresolved. Germline V gene sequence: CDR1 GTSNPN, CDR2 SVGIG (reference sequence). This CDR3 comprises 13 residues. The V end was cut by 3 bases, the J end by 1 base, with 9 bases between. CDR3 loop: CAWSGSSNTEAFF. The CDR3 region has the DNA TGTGCCTGGAGCGGGTCGTCGAACACTGAAGCTTTCTTT.

Many counts were recorded for this clonotype. The CDR3 DNA sequence: TGTGCCAGCAGGGCTTCGCTAGCGGGAGAAGAGACCCAGTACTTC. This translates into CASRASLAGEETQYF. The J gene is TRBJ2-5, the V gene TRBV2, with TRBD2 matching 10 bases. This CDR3 has 15 amino acids. J was trimmed by 3 bases and V by 6 bases; bases with no gene match: 7. Germline V gene lookup returns CDR1 SNHLY and CDR2 FYNNEI. Using reference TRBV2 and TRBJ2-5 for the parts outside the CDR3, the full variable domain is EPEVTQTPSHQVTQMGQEVILRCVPISNHLYFYWYRQILGQKVEFLVSFYNNEISEKSEIFDDQFSVERPDGSNFTLKIRSTKLEDSAMYFCASRASLAGEETQYFGPGTRLLVL.

This clonotype was found many times. The chain has TRBV27 and TRBJ1-5; D unclear. The germline CDR1 and CDR2 sequences are MNHEY and SMNVEV (reference sequence). V lost 5 bases and J 6 bases, leaving 14 bases between the germline ends. This CDR3 has 14 residues. DNA for the CDR3: TGTGCCAGCAGTCCTGACCGGGGTTCTCAGCCCCAGCATTTT. Translation: CASSPDRGSQPQHF.

The V and J genes are TRBV7-2 and TRBJ2-4; 7 positions match TRBD1. The CDR3 loop spans 17 amino acids. The germline V gene encodes CDR1 SGHTA and CDR2 FQGNSA. Trimming at V came to 5 bases and at J to 6 bases, leaving 16 bases not matched to a gene. The CDR3 coding sequence is TGTGCCAGCAGCGGCTGGACAGGCGACCCATCAGGAAACATTCAGTACTTC. It encodes CASSGWTGDPSGNIQYF.

This clonotype has ten or more counts. The V and J genes are TRBV7-2 and TRBJ1-4; D is unclear. Trimming removed 6 bases at V and 7 bases at J, with 6 bases between. CDR3 length equals 11 residues. Germline V gives CDR1 SGHTA, CDR2 FQGNSA. CDR3: CASRASEKLFF. The CDR3 DNA reads as TGTGCCAGCAGGGCGAGTGAAAAACTGTTTTTT.

This clonotype was picked up many times. V gene TRBV27 combines with J gene TRBJ1-5, with 7 bases fitting TRBD1. Germline V gene lookup returns CDR1 MNHEY and CDR2 SMNVEV (reference sequence). This CDR3 region has 14 residues. The V gene end was trimmed by 3 bases and the J gene end by 4 bases; junction bases not matched to a gene: 3. The CDR3 sequence is CASSLTGRNQPQHF. The DNA of the CDR3 is TGTGCCAGCAGTTTGACAGGGAGGAATCAGCCCCAGCATTTT.

This clonotype showed up many times. The chain recombines TRBV7-9 with TRBJ2-4; D gene unclear. Looked up from germline, CDR1 is SEHNR and CDR2 is FQNEAQ (reference sequence). V lost 3 bases and J 1 base, leaving 10 bases between the germline ends. CDR3 length: 15 amino acids. The CDR3 DNA follows: TGTGCCAGCAGCTTGTACAGTGCCGCCAAAAACATTCAGTACTTC. Translating it yields CASSLYSAAKNIQYF.

The rearrangement uses TRBV29-1 and TRBJ2-7, with unresolved D. This CDR3 contains 15 residues. Trimming pared 3 bases from V and 0 bases from J, leaving 15 bases between. The germline CDR1 and CDR2 sequences are SQVTM and ANQGSEA. This CDR3 reads CSVDGGGRSSYEQYF. CDR3 sequence (DNA): TGCAGCGTTGACGGTGGCGGACGGAGCTCCTACGAGCAGTACTTC.

The chain couples TRBV6-4 to TRBJ2-5; a possible D gene is TRBD2 (6 bases). The germline V gene has CDR1 MRHNA and CDR2 SNTAGT. Trimming pared 6 bases from V and 3 bases from J, leaving 11 bases between. The CDR3 is made up of 13 amino acids. The CDR3 sequence: CASSNGREETQYF. For the CDR3, the DNA is TGTGCCAGCAGCAACGGGAGAGAAGAGACCCAGTACTTC.

This clonotype was found many times. This sequence joins TRBV12-3 or TRBV12-4 and TRBJ1-4, with 8 bases matching TRBD1. This CDR3 has 16 amino acids. J was trimmed by 0 bases and V by 10 bases; bases with no gene match: 10. The CDR3 loop reads CATRRDRKATNEKLFF. For the CDR3, the DNA is TGTGCCACCCGCCGGGACAGGAAAGCAACTAATGAAAAACTGTTTTTT.

Only a few counts were recorded for this clonotype. This chain links TRBV6-1 with TRBJ2-4; D is uncertain. Germline V gene lookup returns CDR1 MNHNS and CDR2 SASEGT. The CDR3 consists of 14 residues. V dropped 7 bases and J dropped 5 bases, with 15 bases sitting between them. The DNA for the CDR3 is TGTGCCAGCAAGGCCGGCTTTGCCGAAAACATTCAGTACTTC. It translates to CASKAGFAENIQYF.

This CDR3 reads CASSTQGSRLAGEQYF. CDR3 nucleotide sequence: TGTGCCAGCAGTACCCAAGGTAGCAGGTTGGCCGGCGAGCAGTACTTC. This chain uses TRBV6-2 or TRBV6-3 with TRBJ2-7; D gene uncertain. V was shortened by 5 bases and J by 6 bases, with 23 bases between the two germline ends. The CDR3 runs to 16 residues. Germline V gene lookup returns CDR1 MNHEY and CDR2 SVGEGT.

The rearrangement joins TRBV11-1 to TRBJ2-3, with TRBD2 matching 16 bases. Per germline, CDR1 SGHAT and CDR2 FQDESV (reference sequence). The CDR3 contains 18 residues. V was pared by 5 bases and J by 6 bases, with 11 bases of the junction left unmatched. The CDR3 coding sequence is TGTGCCAGCAGCCAAACCGGGACTAGCGGGAGGGCCCGCGATACGCAGTATTTT. Protein sequence: CASSQTGTSGRARDTQYF. The variable domain in full, completed from reference TRBV11-1 and TRBJ2-3, reads EAEVAQSPRYKITEKSQAVAFWCDPISGHATLYWYRQILGQGPELLVQFQDESVVDDSQLPKDRFSAERLKGVDSTLKIQPAELGDSAMYLCASSQTGTSGRARDTQYFGPGTRLTVL.

CDR3 amino acids: CATSERDRVSPLHF. The CDR3 bases are TGTGCCACCAGTGAGCGGGACAGGGTTTCACCCCTCCACTTT. The V call is TRBV24-1, the J call TRBJ1-6; TRBD1 matches 9 bases. Unmatched junction bases numbered 3, after V lost 4 bases and J lost 9 bases. This CDR3 spans 14 amino acids. Germline lookup yields CDR1 KGHDR and CDR2 SFDVKD.

This rearrangement joins TRBV6-1 to TRBJ1-5, with D possibly matching TRBD1 (5 bases). The germline V gene has CDR1 MNHNS and CDR2 SASEGT. With 8 bases removed from V and 0 bases from J, the gap between germline ends came to 17 bases. CDR3 size: 16 residues. CDR3 nucleotides: TGTGCCAGCGACAGAGCCCTACTTAATAGCAATCAGCCCCAGCATTTT. Translated: CASDRALLNSNQPQHF.

This clonotype was seen many times. V and J are TRBV6-1 and TRBJ2-7; 13 bases are shared with TRBD2. The ends lost 5 bases at V and 6 bases at J; junction bases unmatched: 4. The CDR3 is made up of 14 amino acids. Germline V lookup: CDR1 MNHNS, CDR2 SASEGT. The CDR3 region is CASSRTSGSSEQYF. CDR3 sequence (DNA): TGTGCCAGCAGTCGGACTAGCGGGAGTAGCGAGCAGTACTTC.